A selection of T cell receptor beta chains follows, all from one sample in a study of blood T cell repertoires in COVID-19. Assay used: immunoSEQ multiplex PCR; TCRdb lists only in-frame clones, some missing. The sample has over 150,000 clones, about 85% seen once; the top ten hold 0.6% to 0.7%. Material: peripheral blood. These receptors were collected from a man between 60 and 75 years old with COVID-19, enrolled during active disease. CDR3s include the opening cysteine and the closing phenylalanine or tryptophan. Each record gives: clone size, D gene, J gene, V gene, CDR3 length, CDR3 protein, CDR3 DNA. The D gene is left open where the match is weak. Clone size appears in some rows only: once, few, many, or a class for an expanded clone.

-,-,TRBJ1-5,TRBV11-2,14,CASSLDGADGSQHF,TGTGCCAGCAGCTTAGATGGGGCAGACGGGTCCCAGCATTTT
-,TRBD1,TRBJ1-5,TRBV7-2,13,CASSVQGNQPQHF,TGTGCCAGCAGCGTACAGGGGAATCAGCCCCAGCATTTT
-,TRBD2,TRBJ2-1,TRBV19,15,CASARTSGKVGEQFF,TGTGCCAGTGCGAGGACTAGCGGGAAGGTTGGTGAGCAGTTCTTC
-,-,TRBJ2-3,TRBV7-8,12,CASSPNRDTQYF,TGTGCCAGCAGCCCGAATCGGGATACGCAGTATTTT
-,TRBD2,TRBJ2-1,TRBV10-3,14,CAISAGGVGYEQFF,TGTGCCATCAGTGCGGGGGGGGTCGGTTATGAGCAGTTCTTC
-,TRBD1,TRBJ2-3,TRBV6-5,13,CASRGQSLDTQYF,TGTGCCAGCCGGGGACAGTCCCTTGATACGCAGTATTTT
-,TRBD2,TRBJ2-5,TRBV15,15,CATTVGLALDETQYF,TGTGCCACCACCGTGGGACTAGCATTGGATGAGACCCAGTACTTC
once,TRBD1,TRBJ2-3,TRBV29-1,14,CSVDGQGGTDTQYF,TGCAGCGTTGATGGACAGGGGGGCACAGATACGCAGTATTTT
-,TRBD2,TRBJ2-3,TRBV5-6,15,CASSPLAGATDTQYF,TGTGCCAGCAGCCCTCTAGCGGGGGCCACAGATACGCAGTATTTT
-,-,TRBJ2-7,TRBV29-1,12,CSVVDRTYEQYF,TGCAGCGTCGTCGACAGAACCTACGAGCAGTACTTC
-,-,TRBJ2-1,TRBV19,13,CASSPTTVNEQFF,TGTGCCAGTAGTCCTACGACAGTCAATGAGCAGTTCTTC
-,TRBD1,TRBJ1-2,TRBV11-3,13,CASSPRSQGDYTF,TGTGCCAGCAGCCCCCGGTCCCAGGGGGACTACACCTTC
few,-,TRBJ1-4,TRBV30,15,CAWSVGTLINEKLFF,TGTGCCTGGAGTGTAGGGACATTGATTAATGAAAAACTGTTTTTT
once,TRBD2,TRBJ2-1,TRBV11-2,16,CASSLGLGGGYNEQFF,TGTGCCAGCAGCTTAGGTTTGGGCGGGGGTTACAATGAGCAGTTCTTC
-,TRBD2,TRBJ2-3,TRBV19,14,CASRLAGARDTQYF,TGTGCCAGTCGCCTAGCGGGAGCTAGAGATACGCAGTATTTT
few,-,TRBJ2-7,TRBV3-1/TRBV3-2,14,CASSQDGSSYEQYF,TGTGCCAGCAGCCAAGATGGTAGCTCCTACGAGCAGTACTTC
-,TRBD1,TRBJ2-1,TRBV24-1,15,CATSDFRDRGNEQFF,TGTGCCACCAGTGATTTCCGGGACAGGGGTAATGAGCAGTTCTTC
once,-,TRBJ1-4,TRBV19,14,CASTPRSANEKLFF,TGTGCCAGTACCCCCCGCTCAGCTAATGAAAAACTGTTTTTT
once,TRBD1,TRBJ1-4,TRBV9,15,CASSWGQGGNEKLFF,TGTGCCAGCAGCTGGGGACAGGGGGGTAATGAAAAACTGTTTTTT
-,TRBD1,TRBJ1-1,TRBV3-1/TRBV3-2,17,CASSQLAGGTGVTEAFF,TGTGCCAGCAGCCAACTGGCGGGGGGGACAGGGGTGACTGAAGCTTTCTTT
few,TRBD1,TRBJ1-6,TRBV27,15,CASSWDRGDNSPLHF,TGTGCCAGCAGTTGGGACAGGGGCGATAATTCACCCCTCCACTTT
-,-,TRBJ1-2,TRBV7-2,13,CASSGGVGAGYTF,TGTGCCAGCAGCGGAGGGGTAGGGGCCGGCTACACCTTC
-,-,TRBJ2-5,TRBV21-1,17,CASSTHRRDRGPETQYF,TGTGCCAGCAGCACACACCGACGGGACAGGGGGCCGGAGACCCAGTACTTC
-,TRBD2,TRBJ2-5,TRBV7-9,15,CASSPGLAGQETQYF,TGTGCCAGCAGCCCGGGACTAGCGGGACAAGAGACCCAGTACTTC
-,-,TRBJ1-3,TRBV18,14,CASSPGGSGNTIYF,TGTGCCAGCTCACCCGGGGGATCTGGAAACACCATATATTTT
-,-,TRBJ2-7,TRBV2,15,CASSESQGVPYEQYF,TGTGCCAGCAGTGAAAGCCAGGGTGTACCCTACGAGCAGTACTTC
-,TRBD1,TRBJ2-1,TRBV27,14,CASSPGQLYNEQFF,TGTGCCAGCAGCCCGGGACAGCTGTACAATGAGCAGTTCTTC
-,-,TRBJ1-1,TRBV7-2,11,CASSLPSVAFF,TGTGCCAGCAGCCTACCTTCGGTAGCTTTCTTT
-,-,TRBJ1-3,TRBV7-9,15,CASSLVAASGNTIYF,TGTGCCAGCAGCTTAGTGGCAGCGTCTGGAAACACCATATATTTT
-,-,TRBJ1-1,TRBV28,15,CASSLFGGGNTEAFF,TGTGCCAGCAGTTTATTTGGCGGGGGGAACACTGAAGCTTTCTTT
few,-,TRBJ2-3,TRBV28,15,CASSGSPGPTDTQYF,TGTGCCAGCAGTGGGTCCCCAGGGCCCACAGATACGCAGTATTTT
-,-,TRBJ1-2,TRBV7-2,13,CASSFMVGVGYTF,TGTGCCAGCAGCTTTATGGTAGGGGTTGGCTACACCTTC
-,-,TRBJ1-1,TRBV29-1,12,CSARDSNTEAFF,TGCAGCGCGAGGGACTCCAACACTGAAGCTTTCTTT
-,TRBD2,TRBJ2-1,TRBV11-3,17,CASSLDADRGGGSKQFF,TGTGCCAGCAGCTTAGATGCGGATAGGGGCGGGGGTTCGAAGCAGTTCTTC
-,-,TRBJ1-6,TRBV7-2,14,CASSSRTANSPLHF,TGTGCCAGCAGCTCCCGGACAGCGAATTCACCCCTCCACTTT
-,TRBD2,TRBJ2-3,TRBV7-2,16,CASSGIAGSSTDTQYF,TGTGCCAGCAGCGGAATAGCGGGGTCTAGCACAGATACGCAGTATTTT
-,-,TRBJ2-3,TRBV20-1,11,CSADKPDTQYF,TGCAGTGCCGATAAGCCAGATACGCAGTATTTT
-,TRBD1,TRBJ1-1,TRBV28,15,CASSLGTGKNTEAFF,TGTGCCAGCAGTTTGGGGACAGGGAAGAACACTGAAGCTTTCTTT
-,-,TRBJ1-1,TRBV3-1/TRBV3-2,14,CASSQGAMNTEAFF,TGTGCCAGCAGCCAGGGGGCGATGAACACTGAAGCTTTCTTT
once,-,TRBJ1-6,TRBV6-5,13,CASSTTRNSPLHF,TGTGCCAGCAGTACGACACGTAATTCACCCCTCCACTTT
-,TRBD1,TRBJ2-1,TRBV18,14,CASSPHRGWNEQFF,TGTGCCAGCTCACCGCACAGGGGATGGAATGAGCAGTTCTTC
-,-,TRBJ1-5,TRBV5-4,14,CASSLDRVNQPQHF,TGTGCCAGCAGCTTGGACAGGGTCAATCAGCCCCAGCATTTT
once,TRBD1,TRBJ2-3,TRBV19,14,CASTAGTVPDTQYF,TGTGCCAGTACCGCCGGGACAGTCCCAGATACGCAGTATTTT